This section outlines one TCR beta chain sequence together with its context. Its cognate antigen has yet to be identified. Base qualities are not at hand, and no much larger clone is one base apart. The sample comes from a study of blood T cell repertoires in COVID-19 (TCRdb year 2020). Describing the broader study: Samples from collaborators originated in the United States, Italy and Spain and spanned both the acute and convalescent phases of COVID-19. The material from the prospective study consisted of cDNA or gDNA derived from T cells, B-cell-depleted T cells, or PBMCs. Deeply sampled blood TCRbeta repertoires from subjects exposed to, actively infected with, or recovered from COVID-19 were included in the dataset. The repertoires were released in a freely available public database intended as a resource for research on the immune response to SARS-CoV-2. Samples came from the ongoing ImmuneRACE study (first 160 participants) plus 1,254 subjects from 6 global collaborators. A de-identified subject ID, COVID-19 status, age in years and sex were almost always included in the sample metadata. Where available, HLA class I and class II types were taken from metadata supplied by the sample provider and were not determined by assay-based typing.

TCRbeta CDR3 regions were amplified from genomic DNA by means of the immunoSEQ Assay, a bias-controlled multiplex PCR. Turning to the authors' computational methods: The number of nucleated cells in each sample was estimated from the amplification of reference gene primers within the assay. Sequence reads were collapsed and filtered to measure the absolute abundance of every unique TCRbeta CDR3 rearrangement. For each sample, productive Simpson clonality was calculated as the square root of Simpson's diversity index over productive rearrangements. TCRdb holds this immuneACCESS table with in-frame rearrangements only. Some clones are missing; in checked studies, unresolved V genes explain under half, and the rest has no known cause. The DNA gave D and trimming, while V, J and clone size come from that table. The sample table records more than 150,000 clones; almost 80% of these occur just once. The ten largest clones capture 15% to 20% of the sample.

Participants in the prospective study were enrolled through a virtual design, were aged roughly 18 to 100 years, and lived in roughly 25 United States geographic areas. To assign participants to cohorts, the prospective study relied on clinical history that participants themselves reported in a screening survey and a study questionnaire. For ImmuneRACE Cohort 3, a participant was defined as recovered based on two consecutive negative NP/OP PCR tests, clearance by a healthcare professional, or resolution of symptoms. In the prospective study, mobile phlebotomists collected whole blood, serum and a nasopharyngeal or oropharyngeal swab from each participant. Prospective study participants could optionally give additional blood draws and questionnaires over a 2-month period. Before DNA extraction, blood samples from the prospective study were shipped at room temperature or frozen. The study at large found these results: How much clinical and demographic metadata was included differed by source and by participant, and the metadata was provided uncurated.

The sequencing input was PBMCs or T cells enriched from blood (not recorded which). This clonotype was sampled from a woman between 45 and 65 years old who had recovered from COVID-19.

The bases are TGTGCCAGCAGCCAAGAGGGAGGGGACGAGCAGTACTTC. Its coded protein is CASSQEGGDEQYF. The sequence links TRBV3-1 (or the pseudogene TRBV3-2) to TRBJ2-7, and TRBD2 matches 7 of the central bases. Relative to germline, V is missing 0 bases and J is missing 5 bases, with 1 base of the junction outside any gene match. CDR1 and CDR2 were assigned from the germline V gene (reference sequence) as LGHDT and YNNKEL. Including cysteine and phenylalanine, the CDR3 has 13 amino acids. Of all the DNA, just the CDR3 is kept, 39 bases in frame from base 1.